These 13 T cell receptor beta chains share one sample of origin, sequenced in a study of OX40 agonist ivuxolimab in advanced cancers. Clones were sequenced by immunoSEQ multiplex PCR, and TCRdb holds only the in-frame ones, with some missing. The sample lists about 44,000 clones, under 90% occurring once. This sample comprised CD4+ or CD8+ T cells sorted from blood, obtained in a trial of the OX40 agonist ivuxolimab. The origin of the receptors is an adult with an advanced solid tumor such as melanoma, head and neck, liver or kidney cancer.

This clone was counted between two and nine times. At one boundary the junction diverges from the germline segment, which might be a read error. The CDR3 DNA sequence: TGTGCCAGCAGCCCGATGGGGGGCAAGCAGCCCCAGCATTTT. Its protein is CASSPMGGKQPQHF. The rearrangement uses TRBV7-2 and TRBJ1-5; D perhaps matches TRBD1 (6 bases). Germline V gene data show CDR1 as SGHTA and CDR2 as FQGNSA. This CDR3 comprises 14 residues.

V is TRBV7-8 and J is TRBJ1-1, with D tentatively TRBD1 (6 bases). From germline, CDR1 is SGHVS and CDR2 FQNEAQ. V was cut by 5 bases and J by 7 bases, with 29 bases left in between. CDR3 length: 18 amino acids. This CDR3 is CASSPGRGGPEATIEAFF. The CDR3 DNA is TGTGCCAGCAGCCCCGGCCGGGGGGGCCCTGAAGCAACTATTGAAGCTTTCTTT.

The gene calls are TRBV11-2 and TRBJ1-2, with 9 positions matching TRBD1. Germline trimming cut 2 bases from V and 4 bases from J; bases unmatched to any gene: 5. The germline gives CDR1 SGHAT, CDR2 FQNNGV. CDR3 length equals 15 residues. The CDR3 here is CASSLTDRGGYGYTF. The CDR3 coding sequence is TGTGCCAGCAGCTTAACGGACAGGGGTGGCTATGGCTACACCTTC.

The chain joins TRBV5-5 to TRBJ2-7; 11 positions agree with TRBD1. This CDR3 spans 15 amino acids. Germline CDR1 SGHKS, CDR2 YYEKEE (reference sequence). V lost 4 bases and J lost 2; bases outside the gene matches: 5. CDR3 nucleotides: TGTGCCAGCAGCAGACCGGGACAGGGGGCCTACGAGCAGTACTTC. Protein product: CASSRPGQGAYEQYF.

The chain has TRBV5-6 and TRBJ2-4; 7 nucleotides agree with TRBD2. J lost 4 bases, V lost 0 bases, and 7 bases had no gene match. The CDR3 is 16 residues long. CDR1 and CDR2 from the germline V gene are SGHDT and YYEEEE. The CDR3 DNA reads as TGTGCCAGCAGCTTGGATGGGGGAGGGCCAAAAAACATTCAGTACTTC. It is translated as CASSLDGGGPKNIQYF.

The chain recombines TRBV14 with TRBJ1-4, with D possibly matching TRBD1 (5 bases). The germline V gene has CDR1 SGHDN and CDR2 FVKESK. V lost 0 bases and J 3 bases, leaving 17 bases between the germline ends. The CDR3 consists of 18 residues. The CDR3 spells CASSQEGQVIAPNEKLFF. The CDR3 DNA reads as TGTGCCAGCAGCCAAGAGGGGCAGGTTATCGCGCCTAATGAAAAACTGTTTTTT.

This chain joins TRBV29-1 and TRBJ2-7, with D hard to call. This CDR3 contains 14 residues. V was clipped by 4 bases and J by 4 bases, with 17 bases between them. The V gene's germline CDR1 is SQVTM and CDR2 ANQGSEA. CDR3 in amino acids: CSVGSGGGAYEQYF. CDR3 DNA: TGCAGCGTTGGGAGTGGTGGCGGCGCGTACGAGCAGTACTTC.

This clone was found a few times. This chain uses TRBV10-3 with TRBJ2-3; 10 positions agree with TRBD1. CDR1 is ENHRY and CDR2 is SYGVKD in the germline V gene. The CDR3 has 16 amino acids. With 7 bases clipped from V and 2 bases from J, the junction kept 9 bases outside the gene matches. The CDR3 DNA sequence: TGTGCCATCACCTCCGGGACAGGGGTAAACACAGATACGCAGTATTTT. Translating it yields CAITSGTGVNTDTQYF.

V is TRBV10-3 and J is TRBJ2-7, with a tentative D call TRBD1 (6 bases). Trimming pared 6 bases from V and 0 bases from J, leaving 12 bases between. CDR3 length: 14 residues. Germline lookup yields CDR1 ENHRY and CDR2 SYGVKD. The CDR3 sequence is CAISLTDSSYEQYF. The CDR3 DNA reads TGTGCCATCAGCTTGACGGACAGCTCCTACGAGCAGTACTTC.

The chain couples TRBV6-5 to TRBJ1-2; D is undetermined. The germline V and J ends were trimmed by 8 bases and 2 bases, with 12 bases remaining between them. CDR3 size: 13 residues. Germline-derived CDR1 and CDR2 are MNHEY and SVGAGI. The CDR3 bases are TGTGCCAGCGGAGAGGTATCGAACTATGGCTACACCTTC. It specifies CASGEVSNYGYTF.

J is TRBJ2-3 and V is TRBV11-3; D gene uncertain. This CDR3 region has 14 residues. V gave up 2 bases and J gave up 3 bases, with 9 bases separating them. Germline V lookup: CDR1 SGHNT, CDR2 YENEEA. The CDR3 loop is CASSLNRPTDTQYF. As DNA, the CDR3 is TGTGCCAGCAGCTTAAACAGACCGACAGATACGCAGTATTTT.

This clone has only a few counts. The rearrangement links TRBV7-9 to TRBJ2-7; D is perhaps TRBD1 or TRBD2 (5 bases each). Trimming left V 11 bases short and J 4 bases short, with 15 bases between. This CDR3 has 12 amino acids. Per the germline V gene, CDR1 is SEHNR and CDR2 is FQNEAQ (reference sequence). The CDR3 sequence: CASDRGDYEQYF. CDR3 sequence (DNA): TGTGCCTCCGACAGAGGGGATTACGAGCAGTACTTC. The whole variable domain, filled in from reference TRBV7-9 and TRBJ2-7, reads DTGVSQNPRHKITKRGQNVTFRCDPISEHNRLYWYRQTLGQGPEFLTYFQNEAQLEKSRLLSDRFSAERPKGSFSTLEIQRTEQGDSAMYLCASDRGDYEQYFGPGTRLTVT.

The gene calls are TRBV18 and TRBJ1-2; 9 bases align to TRBD1. Germline V CDR1 and CDR2: KGHSH, LQKENI. The CDR3 is made up of 16 amino acids. Trimming cost V 6 bases and J 2 bases; bases outside gene matches: 10. The CDR3 DNA sequence: TGTGCCAGCTCTCAAATTCCGGGACAGGGAAACTATGGCTACACCTTC. Its translation is CASSQIPGQGNYGYTF.